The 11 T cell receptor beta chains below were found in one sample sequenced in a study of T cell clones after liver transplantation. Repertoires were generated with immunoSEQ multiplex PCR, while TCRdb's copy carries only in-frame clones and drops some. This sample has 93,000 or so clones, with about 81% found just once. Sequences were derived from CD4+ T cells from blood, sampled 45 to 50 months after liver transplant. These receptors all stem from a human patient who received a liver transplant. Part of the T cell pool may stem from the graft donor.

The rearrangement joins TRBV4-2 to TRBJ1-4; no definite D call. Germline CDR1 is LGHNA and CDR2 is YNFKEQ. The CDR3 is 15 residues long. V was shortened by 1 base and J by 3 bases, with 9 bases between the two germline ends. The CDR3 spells CASSQGGGANEKLFF. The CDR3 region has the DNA TGTGCCAGCAGCCAAGGTGGCGGAGCTAATGAAAAACTGTTTTTT.

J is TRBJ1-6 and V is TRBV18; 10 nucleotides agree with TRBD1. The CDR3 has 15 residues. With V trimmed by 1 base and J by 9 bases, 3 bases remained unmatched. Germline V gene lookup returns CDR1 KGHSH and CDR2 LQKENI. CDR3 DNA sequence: TGTGCCAGCTCACCACGACAGGGGGCGATTTCACCCCTCCACTTT. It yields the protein CASSPRQGAISPLHF.

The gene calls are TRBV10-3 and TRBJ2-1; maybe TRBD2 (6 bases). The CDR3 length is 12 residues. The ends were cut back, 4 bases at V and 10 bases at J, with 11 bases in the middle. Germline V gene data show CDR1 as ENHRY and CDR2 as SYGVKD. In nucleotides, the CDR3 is TGTGCCATCAGTGTGGAGGGAGGCGAGCAGTTCTTC. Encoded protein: CAISVEGGEQFF.

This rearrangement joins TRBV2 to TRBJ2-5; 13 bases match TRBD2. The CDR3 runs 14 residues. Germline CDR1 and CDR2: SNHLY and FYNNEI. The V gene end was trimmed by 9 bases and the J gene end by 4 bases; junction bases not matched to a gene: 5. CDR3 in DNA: TGTGCCAGTAGGGGACTAGCGGGATTAGAGACCCAGTACTTC. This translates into CASRGLAGLETQYF.

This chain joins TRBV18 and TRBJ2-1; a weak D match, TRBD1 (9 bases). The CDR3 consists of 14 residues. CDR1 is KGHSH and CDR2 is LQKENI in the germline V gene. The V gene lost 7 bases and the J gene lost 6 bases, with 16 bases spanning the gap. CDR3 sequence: CASLAGQGPNEQFF. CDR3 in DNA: TGTGCCAGCTTAGCGGGACAGGGCCCCAATGAGCAGTTCTTC.

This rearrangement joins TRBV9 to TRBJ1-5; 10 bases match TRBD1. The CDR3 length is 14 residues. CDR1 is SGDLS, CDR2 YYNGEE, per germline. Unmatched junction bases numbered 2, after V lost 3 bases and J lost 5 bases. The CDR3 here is CASSGGQGYQPQHF. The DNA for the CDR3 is TGTGCCAGCAGCGGGGGACAGGGGTATCAGCCCCAGCATTTT.

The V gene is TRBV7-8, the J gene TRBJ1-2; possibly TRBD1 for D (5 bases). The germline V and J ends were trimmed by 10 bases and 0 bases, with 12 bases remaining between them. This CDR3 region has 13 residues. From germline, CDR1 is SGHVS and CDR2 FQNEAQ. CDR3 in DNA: TGTGCCACCGGGGACCAAGCTAACTATGGCTACACCTTC. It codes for CATGDQANYGYTF.

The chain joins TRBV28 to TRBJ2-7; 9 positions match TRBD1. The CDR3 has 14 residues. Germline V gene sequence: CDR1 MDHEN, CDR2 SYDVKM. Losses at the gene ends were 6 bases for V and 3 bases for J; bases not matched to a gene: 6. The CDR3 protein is CASSRTGAHYEQYF. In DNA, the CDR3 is TGTGCCAGCAGCCGGACAGGGGCCCACTACGAGCAGTACTTC.

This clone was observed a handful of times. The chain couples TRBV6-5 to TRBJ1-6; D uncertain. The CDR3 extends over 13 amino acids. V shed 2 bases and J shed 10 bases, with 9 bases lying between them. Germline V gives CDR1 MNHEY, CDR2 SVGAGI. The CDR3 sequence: CASSYAIQSPLHF. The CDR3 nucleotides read TGTGCCAGCAGTTACGCTATACAGTCACCCCTCCACTTT.

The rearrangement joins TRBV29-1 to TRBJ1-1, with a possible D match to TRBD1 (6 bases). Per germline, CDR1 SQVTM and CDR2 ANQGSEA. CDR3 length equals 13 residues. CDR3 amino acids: CIGMGGAGTEAFF. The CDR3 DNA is TGCATCGGCATGGGGGGGGCGGGCACTGAAGCTTTCTTT.

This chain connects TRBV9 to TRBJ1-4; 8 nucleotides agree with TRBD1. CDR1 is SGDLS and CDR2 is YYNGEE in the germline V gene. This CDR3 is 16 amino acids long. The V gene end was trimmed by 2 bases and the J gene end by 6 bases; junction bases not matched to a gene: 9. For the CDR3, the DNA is TGTGCCAGCAGCGTGTCACCAGGGGGCGACGATGAAAAACTGTTTTTT. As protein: CASSVSPGGDDEKLFF.